Below, 14 T cell receptor beta chains from the same sample are listed, as sequenced in a study of regulatory T cells in long-lasting Graves disease. Construction of TCR beta libraries relied on iRepertoire HTBI primers and on Arm-PCR targeting CDR3 regions. MiXCR, applied by TCRdb to the multiplex PCR reads, yields one record per CDR3 protein. The table shows 550,000 to 700,000 distinct CDR3 sequences, with roughly a sixth occurring only once. Time point here: newly diagnosed GD, antithyroid drugs for less than 3 months. The TCR library used RNA extracted from PBMCs. The same data also went into a second study, on T cells in Graves' hyperthyroidism and ophthalmopathy.

The source was peripheral blood mononuclear cells (PBMCs), collected at new diagnosis, from a patient treated with antithyroid drugs. All receptors come from a man in his late teens or twenties with Graves disease.

Note on this clonotype: A much larger clone differs from this one at a single base, so this may be a read error. The J gene is TRBJ2-7, the V gene TRBV5-1; D remains ambiguous. The CDR3 runs to 15 residues. Germline CDR1 is SGHRS and CDR2 is YFSETQ. The CDR3 loop is CASSLAGRRNYGQYF. The CDR3 bases are TGCGCCAGCAGCTTGGCCGGGCGAAGAAACTACGGGCAGTACTTC.

This clonotype was seen ten or more times. The chain carries TRBV7-3 and TRBJ2-3; 12 positions agree with TRBD2. The CDR3 loop spans 17 amino acids. Germline V lookup: CDR1 SGHTA, CDR2 FQGTGA. V dropped 4 bases and J dropped 1; count of bases not matched to a gene: 6. The CDR3 nucleotides read TGTGCCAGCAGCTCGGGACTAGCGGGCCCCCGCACAGATACGCAGTATTTT. As protein: CASSSGLAGPRTDTQYF. Complete variable domain (other parts from reference TRBV7-3 and TRBJ2-3): GAGVSQTPSNKVTEKGKYVELRCDPISGHTALYWYRQSLGQGPEFLIYFQGTGAADDSGLPNDRFFAVRPEGSVSTLKIQRTERGDSAVYLCASSSGLAGPRTDTQYFGPGTRLTVL.

This clonotype was seen repeatedly, ten times or more. The rearrangement uses TRBV5-4 and TRBJ2-3, with 7 bases lining up with TRBD2. Germline lookup yields CDR1 SGHNT and CDR2 YYREEE (reference sequence). There are 15 residues in the CDR3. The trim removed 5 bases at V and 4 bases at J, leaving 10 bases unmatched. CDR3 nucleotide sequence: TGTGCCAGCAGTCGCTCGGGCGGGAGCTCAGATACGCAGTATTTT. Its protein product is CASSRSGGSSDTQYF.

This clonotype was counted between two and nine times. One end of the junction is discordant with germline, which a read error may explain. The V and J genes are TRBV10-3 and TRBJ2-7; D perhaps matches TRBD1 (6 bases). From germline, CDR1 is ENHRY and CDR2 SYGVKD. This CDR3 spans 14 amino acids. Here the CDR3 DNA reads TGTGCCAGCAGTAGGGGGACAAACTCCTACGAGCAGTACTTC. Encoded protein: CASSRGTNSYEQYF.

The gene calls are TRBV7-9 and TRBJ1-4, with TRBD1 identical over 8 bases. Per the germline V gene, CDR1 is SEHNR and CDR2 is FQNEAQ (reference sequence). The CDR3 is 15 amino acids. V was clipped by 5 bases and J by 3 bases; unmatched bases: 5. CDR3 bases: TGTGCCAGCAGCGACAGGGGTGCCGCTAATGAAAAACTGTTTTTT. Encoded protein: CASSDRGAANEKLFF.

Comment on this clonotype: With a much larger clone just one base away, this may be a read error. The chain couples TRBV27 to TRBJ2-5; 8 bases fit TRBD2. The CDR3 totals 13 residues. Looked up from germline, CDR1 is MNHEY and CDR2 is SMNVEV (reference sequence). V gave up 6 bases and J gave up 9 bases; unmatched junction bases: 9. CDR3 region: CASSHLGRGAQYF. The DNA for the CDR3 is TGTGCCAGCAGCCATCTCGGGCGGGGGGCCCAGTACTTC.

This clonotype appeared many times. V gene TRBV9 combines with J gene TRBJ2-1; 12 positions agree with TRBD2. This CDR3 contains 15 residues. V dropped 4 bases and J dropped 7; count of bases not matched to a gene: 6. CDR1 and CDR2 from the germline V gene are SGDLS and YYNGEE. The CDR3 nucleotides read TGTGCCAGCAGCCTAGCGGGAGGGCCGCGGAATGAGCAGTTCTTC. This sequence encodes CASSLAGGPRNEQFF.

At least ten counts were recorded for this clonotype. The rearrangement joins TRBV28 to TRBJ2-7; TRBD1 matches 7 bases. V lost 3 bases, J lost 3 bases, and 11 bases stayed unmatched. CDR3 size: 16 residues. Germline V lookup: CDR1 MDHEN, CDR2 SYDVKM. The CDR3 here is CASSLITGALVYEQYF. The CDR3, as DNA: TGTGCCAGCAGTTTGATAACAGGGGCCCTCGTCTACGAGCAGTACTTC.

This clonotype occurred a few times. The CDR3 here is CSAPLDSHYGYTF. CDR3 nucleotides: TGCAGTGCTCCTTTGGACAGTCACTATGGCTACACCTTC. This chain uses TRBV20-1 with TRBJ1-2; D may be TRBD1 (6 bases). With 5 bases removed from V and 3 bases from J, the gap between germline ends came to 13 bases. The germline V gene encodes CDR1 DFQATT and CDR2 SNEGSKA (reference sequence). The CDR3 runs 13 residues.

To note about this clonotype: This sequence may be a read error, since a much larger clone differs from it by one base. The chain couples TRBV2 to TRBJ1-2, with 7 bases fitting TRBD1. V shed 6 bases and J 7 bases; nucleotides not matched to a gene: 14. The CDR3 has 15 amino acids. Germline assignment: CDR1 SNHLY and CDR2 FYNNEI. Written as DNA, the CDR3 is TGTGCCAGCAGGGGGGGACAGCCTGGGGTCGGTGGCTACACCTTC. Residues: CASRGGQPGVGGYTF.

This clonotype was counted ten times or more. V usage is TRBV5-1 and J usage is TRBJ1-4; TRBD1 aligns across 8 bases. CDR1 is SGHRS and CDR2 is YFSETQ in the germline V gene. V lost 4 bases and J lost 10; bases outside the gene matches: 12. This CDR3 is built from 15 residues. Here the CDR3 reads CASSTWTGNGGKLFF. In nucleotides, the CDR3 is TGCGCCAGCAGCACTTGGACAGGGAATGGCGGAAAACTGTTTTTT.

In its sample, this clonotype was seen a few times. The rearrangement joins TRBV10-3 to TRBJ2-3; 14 positions match TRBD2. The CDR3 runs to 15 residues. J lost 8 bases, V lost 0 bases, and 1 base had no gene match. CDR1 and CDR2 from the germline V gene are ENHRY and SYGVKD. CDR3 DNA sequence: TGTGCCATCAGTGAGTCAGGACTAGCGGGAGGTACGCAGTATTTT. This sequence encodes CAISESGLAGGTQYF.

At least ten counts were recorded for this clonotype. The J gene is TRBJ2-7, the V gene TRBV2, with TRBD2 identical over 12 bases. Germline assignment: CDR1 SNHLY and CDR2 FYNNEI. Losses at the gene ends were 8 bases for V and 12 bases for J; bases not matched to a gene: 5. This CDR3 is built from 11 residues. The CDR3 sequence is CASRLAGVAYF. The DNA of the CDR3 is TGTGCCAGCCGACTAGCGGGAGTGGCGTACTTC.

Ten or more counts support this clonotype. The chain couples TRBV6-2 or TRBV6-3 to TRBJ2-7; weak D call: TRBD2 (6 bases). V dropped 7 bases and J dropped 7 bases, with 20 bases sitting between them. The CDR3 covers 14 residues. Germline CDR1 and CDR2: MNHEY and SVGEGT. In DNA form, the CDR3 reads TGTGCCAGCAATGATGGGGGAGGCGGATTAGAGCAGTACTTC. This translates into CASNDGGGGLEQYF.